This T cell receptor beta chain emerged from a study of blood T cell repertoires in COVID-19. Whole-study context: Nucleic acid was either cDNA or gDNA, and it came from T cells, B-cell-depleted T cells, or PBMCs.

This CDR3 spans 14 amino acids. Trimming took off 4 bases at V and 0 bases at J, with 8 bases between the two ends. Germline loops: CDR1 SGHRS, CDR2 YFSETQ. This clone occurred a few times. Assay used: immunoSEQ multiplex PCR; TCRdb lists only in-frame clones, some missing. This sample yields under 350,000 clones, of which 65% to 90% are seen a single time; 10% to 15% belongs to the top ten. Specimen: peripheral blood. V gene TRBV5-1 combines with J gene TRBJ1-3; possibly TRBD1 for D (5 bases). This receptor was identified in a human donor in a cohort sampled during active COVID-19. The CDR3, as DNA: TGCGCCAGCAGCGGGGGGGACTCTGGAAACACCATATATTTT. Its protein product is CASSGGDSGNTIYF.